The entry below describes one TCR beta chain. Its antigen is unknown. This record belongs to a study of CD8 T cells in ankylosing spondylitis. Regarding the study as a whole: Certain motif variants had earlier appeared in reactive arthritis synovial fluid and blood. Clones linked to the disease showed a CD8+ phenotype. They occurred at relatively low frequencies in peripheral blood. Significant enrichment of disease-linked clones was reportedly seen in matched ankylosing spondylitis synovial fluid. Fewer than 10 highly homologous variants made up a TCR beta motif that seemed to typify ankylosing spondylitis blood.

CDR1 is SNHLY and CDR2 is FYNNEI in the germline V gene. CDR3 length: 17 amino acids. V shed 2 bases and J shed 2 bases, with 15 bases lying between them. In making TCR beta libraries, quantitative 5'-RACE with molecular barcodes was used. Each CDR3 protein gets one entry after TCRdb re-called the 5' RACE reads with MiXCR. Among 650,000 to 800,000 distinct CDR3 sequences listed, over 15% were seen once. The V and J genes are TRBV2 and TRBJ2-2; D may be TRBD1 (7 bases). Specimen: blood, either unsorted or a sorted T cell fraction (not recorded which). The clonotype was recovered from a male donor with ankylosing spondylitis. The CDR3 nucleotides read TGTGCCAGCAGTGAATTGGGGCAGGGGGGTAACACCGGGGAGCTGTTTTTT. It codes for CASSELGQGGNTGELFF.